This T cell receptor beta chain appears in the sequencing data of a study of immune cell composition in non-small cell lung cancer. Method: immunoSEQ multiplex PCR; TCRdb's copy keeps in-frame clones and lacks some. The table records roughly 2,000 clones, 81% of them present only once. Study-level results: Tumour-associated clones >0.5% occurred in approximately 32% of adenocarcinomas, about three quarters of squamous. Lung adenocarcinomas had lower top 10 clone scores and clonality than squamous tumours.

About this clone: What it binds is not known.

V trimming: 0 bases; J trimming: 5 bases; junction bases outside the gene matches: 4. This CDR3 is built from 15 residues. From germline, CDR1 is SGHKS and CDR2 YYEKEE (reference sequence). This receptor was identified in a human donor with non-small cell lung cancer. Source material: lung tumor tissue. The chain employs TRBV5-5 and TRBJ2-5; TRBD2 matches 10 bases. This CDR3 reads CASSLASGSGETQYF. The CDR3 coding sequence is TGTGCCAGCAGCTTGGCTAGCGGGAGTGGGGAGACCCAGTACTTC.